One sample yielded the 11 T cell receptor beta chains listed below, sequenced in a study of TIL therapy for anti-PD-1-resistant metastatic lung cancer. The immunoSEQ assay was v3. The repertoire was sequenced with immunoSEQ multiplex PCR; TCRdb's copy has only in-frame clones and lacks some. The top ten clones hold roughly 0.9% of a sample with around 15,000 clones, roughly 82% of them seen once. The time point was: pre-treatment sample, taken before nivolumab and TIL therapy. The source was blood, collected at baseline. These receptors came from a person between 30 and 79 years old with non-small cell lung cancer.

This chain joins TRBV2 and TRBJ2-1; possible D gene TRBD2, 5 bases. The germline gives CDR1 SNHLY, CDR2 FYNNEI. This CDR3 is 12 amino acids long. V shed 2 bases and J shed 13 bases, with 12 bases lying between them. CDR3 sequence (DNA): TGTGCCAGCAGTGAACTTGGGAGAGGACAGTTCTTC. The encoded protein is CASSELGRGQFF.

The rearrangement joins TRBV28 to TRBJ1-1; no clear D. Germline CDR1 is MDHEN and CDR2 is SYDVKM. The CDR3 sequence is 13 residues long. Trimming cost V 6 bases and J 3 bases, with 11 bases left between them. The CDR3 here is CASRLSGYTEAFF. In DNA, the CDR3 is TGTGCCAGCAGGCTTTCGGGGTACACTGAAGCTTTCTTT.

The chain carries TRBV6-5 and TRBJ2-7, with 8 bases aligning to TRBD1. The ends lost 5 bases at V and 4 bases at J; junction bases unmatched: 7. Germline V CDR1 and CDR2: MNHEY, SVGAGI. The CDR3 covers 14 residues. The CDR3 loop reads CASSRTGRMYEQYF. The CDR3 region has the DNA TGTGCCAGCAGTCGGACAGGGCGAATGTACGAGCAGTACTTC.

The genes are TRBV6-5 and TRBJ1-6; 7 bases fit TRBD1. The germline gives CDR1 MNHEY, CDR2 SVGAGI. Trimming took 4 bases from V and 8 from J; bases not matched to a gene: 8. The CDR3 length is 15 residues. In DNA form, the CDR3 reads TGTGCCAGCAGTTCCATGACAGGGTTAGATTCACCCCTCCACTTT. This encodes CASSSMTGLDSPLHF.

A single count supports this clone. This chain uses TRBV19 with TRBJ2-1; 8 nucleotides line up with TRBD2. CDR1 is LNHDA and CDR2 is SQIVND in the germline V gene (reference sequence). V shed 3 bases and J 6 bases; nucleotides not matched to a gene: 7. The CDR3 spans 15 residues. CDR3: CASSIESSGSNEQFF. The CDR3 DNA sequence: TGTGCCAGTAGTATCGAGTCCAGCGGGAGCAATGAGCAGTTCTTC.

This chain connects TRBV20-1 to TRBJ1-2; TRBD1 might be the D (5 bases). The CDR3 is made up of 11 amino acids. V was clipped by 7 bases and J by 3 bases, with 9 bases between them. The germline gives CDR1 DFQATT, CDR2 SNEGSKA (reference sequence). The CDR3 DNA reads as TGCAGTGTGAGGGGCTACTATGGCTACACCTTC. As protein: CSVRGYYGYTF.

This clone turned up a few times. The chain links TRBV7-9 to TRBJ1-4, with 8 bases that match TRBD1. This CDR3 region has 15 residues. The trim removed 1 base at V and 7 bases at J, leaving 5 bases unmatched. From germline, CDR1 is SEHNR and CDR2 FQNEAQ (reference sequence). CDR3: CASSLGRTGTEKLFF. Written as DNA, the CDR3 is TGTGCCAGCAGCTTAGGAAGGACAGGGACTGAAAAACTGTTTTTT.

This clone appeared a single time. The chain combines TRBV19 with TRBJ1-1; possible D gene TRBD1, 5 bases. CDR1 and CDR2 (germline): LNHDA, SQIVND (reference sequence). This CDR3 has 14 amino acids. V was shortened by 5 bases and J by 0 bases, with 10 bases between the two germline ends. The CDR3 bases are TGTGCCAGTAGTTTGGGACCTTTGAACACTGAAGCTTTCTTT. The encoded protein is CASSLGPLNTEAFF.

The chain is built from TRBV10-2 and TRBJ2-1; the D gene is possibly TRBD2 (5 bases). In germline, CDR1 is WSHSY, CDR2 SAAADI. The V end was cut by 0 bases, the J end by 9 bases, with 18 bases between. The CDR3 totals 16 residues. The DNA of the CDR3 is TGCGCCAGCAGTGAGTCCCAGAATCTGGTACGGGGTGAGCAGTTCTTC. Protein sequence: CASSESQNLVRGEQFF.

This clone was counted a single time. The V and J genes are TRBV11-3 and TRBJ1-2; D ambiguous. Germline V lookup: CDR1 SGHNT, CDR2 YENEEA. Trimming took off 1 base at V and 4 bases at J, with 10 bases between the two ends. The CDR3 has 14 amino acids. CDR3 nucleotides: TGTGCCAGCAGCTTAGCGGCAGGATCCTATGGCTACACCTTC. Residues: CASSLAAGSYGYTF.

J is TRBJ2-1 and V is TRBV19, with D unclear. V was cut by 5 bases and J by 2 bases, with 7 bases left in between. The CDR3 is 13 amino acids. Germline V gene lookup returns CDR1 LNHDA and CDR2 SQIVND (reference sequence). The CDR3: CASSVDAYNEQFF. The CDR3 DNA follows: TGTGCCAGTAGTGTCGATGCCTACAATGAGCAGTTCTTC.